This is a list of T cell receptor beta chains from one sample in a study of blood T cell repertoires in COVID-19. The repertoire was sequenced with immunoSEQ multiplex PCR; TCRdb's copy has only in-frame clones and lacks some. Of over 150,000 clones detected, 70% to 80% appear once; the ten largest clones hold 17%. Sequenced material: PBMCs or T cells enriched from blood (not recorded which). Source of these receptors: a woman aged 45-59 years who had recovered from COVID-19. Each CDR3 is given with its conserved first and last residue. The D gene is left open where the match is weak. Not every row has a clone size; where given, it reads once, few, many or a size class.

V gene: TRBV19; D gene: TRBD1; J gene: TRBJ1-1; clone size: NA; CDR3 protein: CASSIFQGATEAFF; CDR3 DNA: TGTGCCAGTAGTATATTCCAGGGGGCGACTGAAGCTTTCTTT
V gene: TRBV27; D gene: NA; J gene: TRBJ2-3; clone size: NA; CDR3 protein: CASSFSSTDTQYF; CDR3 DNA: TGTGCCAGCAGTTTTTCGAGCACAGATACGCAGTATTTT
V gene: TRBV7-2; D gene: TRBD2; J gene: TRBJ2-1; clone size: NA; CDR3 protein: CASSLSGSESEQFF; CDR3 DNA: TGTGCCAGCAGCTTGAGCGGGAGCGAAAGTGAGCAGTTCTTC
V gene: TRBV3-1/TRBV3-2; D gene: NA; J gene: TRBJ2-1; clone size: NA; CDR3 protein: CASSQGAGSIYEQFF; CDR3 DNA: TGTGCCAGCAGCCAAGGGGCGGGCTCGATTTATGAGCAGTTCTTC
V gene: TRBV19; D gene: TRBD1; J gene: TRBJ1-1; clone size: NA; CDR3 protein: CASSSSGRGIGNTEAFF; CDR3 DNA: TGTGCCAGTAGTAGCTCGGGCAGGGGGATAGGGAACACTGAAGCTTTCTTT
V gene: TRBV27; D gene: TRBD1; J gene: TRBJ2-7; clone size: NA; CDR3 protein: CASRPQGETREQYF; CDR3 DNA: TGTGCCAGCAGACCCCAGGGGGAGACGCGCGAGCAGTACTTC
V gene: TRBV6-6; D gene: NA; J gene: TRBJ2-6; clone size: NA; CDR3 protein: CASSRGASGANVLTF; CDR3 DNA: TGTGCCAGCTCCCGGGGGGCCTCTGGGGCCAACGTCCTGACTTTC
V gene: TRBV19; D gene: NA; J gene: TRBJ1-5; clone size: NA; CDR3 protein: CASRGTPAGNQPQHF; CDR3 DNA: TGTGCCAGTAGGGGGACTCCGGCGGGCAATCAGCCCCAGCATTTT
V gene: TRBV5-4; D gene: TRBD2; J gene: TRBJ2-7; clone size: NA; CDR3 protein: CASSSTSDFGYEQYF; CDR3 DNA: TGTGCCAGCAGCTCTACTAGCGATTTTGGCTACGAGCAGTACTTC
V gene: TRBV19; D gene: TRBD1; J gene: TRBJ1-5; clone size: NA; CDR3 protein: CASRFRDSSNQPQHF; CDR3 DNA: TGTGCCAGTAGATTCCGGGACAGTAGCAATCAGCCCCAGCATTTT
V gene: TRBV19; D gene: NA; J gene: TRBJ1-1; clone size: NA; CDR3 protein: CASTGRALETEAFF; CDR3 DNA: TGTGCCAGTACGGGGAGGGCTCTTGAAACTGAAGCTTTCTTT
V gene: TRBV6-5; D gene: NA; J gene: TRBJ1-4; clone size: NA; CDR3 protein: CASNFKGGGEKLFF; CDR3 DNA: TGTGCCAGCAACTTTAAGGGGGGGGGTGAAAAACTGTTTTTT
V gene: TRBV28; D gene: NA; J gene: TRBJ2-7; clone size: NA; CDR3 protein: CASSLVRAEQYF; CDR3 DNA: TGTGCCAGCAGTTTAGTCAGGGCCGAGCAGTACTTC
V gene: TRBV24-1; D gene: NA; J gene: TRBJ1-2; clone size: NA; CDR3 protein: CATSVAGYGYTF; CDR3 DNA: TGTGCCACCAGTGTGGCTGGTTATGGCTACACCTTC
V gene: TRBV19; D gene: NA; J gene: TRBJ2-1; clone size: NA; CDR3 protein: CASSIDPATHRQFF; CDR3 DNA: TGTGCCAGTAGTATAGACCCCGCTACCCACAGGCAGTTCTTC
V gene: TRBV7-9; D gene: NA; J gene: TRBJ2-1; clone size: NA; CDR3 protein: CASSARSSYNEQFF; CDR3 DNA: TGTGCCAGCAGTGCACGGAGCTCCTACAATGAGCAGTTCTTC
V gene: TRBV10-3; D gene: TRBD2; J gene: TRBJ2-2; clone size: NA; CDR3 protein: CAISRAGGRTGELFF; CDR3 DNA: TGTGCCATCAGCCGAGCGGGAGGGAGGACCGGGGAGCTGTTTTTT
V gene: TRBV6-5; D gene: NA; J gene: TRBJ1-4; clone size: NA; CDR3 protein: CASRQGYATNEKLFF; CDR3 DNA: TGTGCCAGCAGGCAGGGGTATGCAACTAATGAAAAACTGTTTTTT
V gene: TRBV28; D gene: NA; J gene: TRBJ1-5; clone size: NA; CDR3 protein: CASSLMARVDSNQPQHF; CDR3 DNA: TGTGCCAGCAGTCTGATGGCGAGGGTTGACAGCAATCAGCCCCAGCATTTT
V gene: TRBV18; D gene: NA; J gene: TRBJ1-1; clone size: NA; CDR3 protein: CASSPGGAVNTEAFF; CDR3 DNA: TGTGCCAGCTCACCAGGTGGGGCCGTGAACACTGAAGCTTTCTTT
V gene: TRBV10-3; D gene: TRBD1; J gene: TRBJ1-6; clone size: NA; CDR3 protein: CAISSFGQGNNSPLHF; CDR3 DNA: TGTGCCATCAGTAGTTTCGGACAGGGGAATAATTCACCCCTCCACTTT
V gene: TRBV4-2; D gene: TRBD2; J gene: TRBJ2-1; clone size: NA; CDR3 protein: CASSRNLADNEQFF; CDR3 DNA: TGTGCCAGCAGCCGCAATCTAGCGGACAATGAGCAGTTCTTC
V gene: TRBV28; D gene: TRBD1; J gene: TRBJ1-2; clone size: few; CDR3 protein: CASSTLVSGGLGKYGYTF; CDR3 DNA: TGTGCCAGCAGTACCCTGGTGTCAGGGGGCCTTGGAAAGTATGGCTACACCTTC
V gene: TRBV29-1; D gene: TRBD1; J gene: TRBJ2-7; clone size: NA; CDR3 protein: CSVETGQGKYEQYF; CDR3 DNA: TGCAGCGTTGAGACGGGACAGGGGAAGTACGAGCAGTACTTC
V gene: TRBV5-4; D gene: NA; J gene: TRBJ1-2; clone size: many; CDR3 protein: CASSLEADYGYTF; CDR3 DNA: TGTGCCAGCAGCTTGGAGGCGGACTATGGCTACACCTTC
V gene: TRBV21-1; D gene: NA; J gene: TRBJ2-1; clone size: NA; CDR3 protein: CASSKISRQTSGTIEQFF; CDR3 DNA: TGTGCCAGCAGCAAGATAAGTCGACAGACTAGCGGGACTATTGAGCAGTTCTTC
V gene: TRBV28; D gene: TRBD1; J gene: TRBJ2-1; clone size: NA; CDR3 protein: CASSFLGQGADNEQFF; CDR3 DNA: TGTGCCAGCAGTTTCCTCGGACAGGGGGCCGACAATGAGCAGTTCTTC
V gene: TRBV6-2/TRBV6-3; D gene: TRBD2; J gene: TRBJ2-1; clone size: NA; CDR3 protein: CASSSVGGRNEQFF; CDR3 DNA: TGTGCCAGCAGTTCGGTAGGCGGGAGAAATGAGCAGTTCTTC
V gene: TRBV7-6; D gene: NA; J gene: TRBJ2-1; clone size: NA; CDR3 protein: CASSLVAGAGSNEQFF; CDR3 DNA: TGTGCCAGCAGCTTAGTGGCGGGTGCGGGGAGCAATGAGCAGTTCTTC
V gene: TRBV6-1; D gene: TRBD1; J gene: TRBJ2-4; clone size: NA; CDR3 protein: CASSAHPPGTVVLAKNIQYF; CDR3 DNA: TGTGCCAGCAGTGCCCACCCACCGGGGACAGTGGTCCTAGCCAAAAACATTCAGTACTTC
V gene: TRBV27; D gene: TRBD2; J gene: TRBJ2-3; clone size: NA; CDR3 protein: CASSLAGVTDTQYF; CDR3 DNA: TGTGCCAGCAGTTTAGCGGGAGTTACCGATACGCAGTATTTT
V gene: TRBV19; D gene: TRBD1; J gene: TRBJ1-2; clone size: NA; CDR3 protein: CASSRDRGDGNYTF; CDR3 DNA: TGTGCCAGTAGCCGGGACAGGGGGGACGGTAACTACACCTTC
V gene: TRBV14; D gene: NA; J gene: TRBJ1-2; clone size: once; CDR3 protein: CASSPSLSGYTF; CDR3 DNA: TGTGCCAGCAGCCCCTCTCTTTCTGGCTACACCTTC
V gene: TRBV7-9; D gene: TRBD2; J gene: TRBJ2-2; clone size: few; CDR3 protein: CASSFLAGVDTGELFF; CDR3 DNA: TGTGCCAGCAGCTTTTTAGCGGGAGTCGACACCGGGGAGCTGTTTTTT
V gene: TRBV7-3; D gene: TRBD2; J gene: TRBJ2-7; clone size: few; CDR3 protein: CASSPSSGAEEQYF; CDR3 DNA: TGTGCCAGCAGCCCGTCAAGCGGGGCGGAGGAGCAGTACTTC
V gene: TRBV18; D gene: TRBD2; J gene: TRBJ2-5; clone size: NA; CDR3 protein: CASSPPTSGSETQYF; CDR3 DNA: TGTGCCAGCTCACCACCGACTAGCGGGAGTGAGACCCAGTACTTC
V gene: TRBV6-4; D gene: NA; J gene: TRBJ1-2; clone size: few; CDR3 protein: CASSDSTDNYGYTF; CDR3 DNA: TGTGCCAGCAGTGACTCGACAGATAACTATGGCTACACCTTC
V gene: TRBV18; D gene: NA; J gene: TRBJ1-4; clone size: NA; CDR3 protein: CASSPLREANEKLFF; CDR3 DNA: TGTGCCAGCTCACCATTGCGGGAGGCTAATGAAAAACTGTTTTTT
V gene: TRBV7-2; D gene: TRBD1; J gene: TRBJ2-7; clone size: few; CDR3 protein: CASSLEGTGPTYEQYF; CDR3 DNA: TGTGCCAGCAGCTTGGAGGGGACAGGGCCGACCTACGAGCAGTACTTC
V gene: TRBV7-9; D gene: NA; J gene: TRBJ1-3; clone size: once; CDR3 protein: CASIDFNGVTGNTIYF; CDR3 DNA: TGTGCCAGCATCGACTTCAACGGGGTAACTGGAAACACCATATATTTT
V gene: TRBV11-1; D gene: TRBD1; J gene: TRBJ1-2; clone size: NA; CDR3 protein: CASSLGQGSYGYTF; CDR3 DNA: TGTGCCAGCAGCTTAGGACAGGGGTCCTATGGCTACACCTTC
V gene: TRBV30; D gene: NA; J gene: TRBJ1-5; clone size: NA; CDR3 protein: CAWAGGDNQPQHF; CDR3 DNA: TGTGCCTGGGCCGGGGGAGACAATCAGCCCCAGCATTTT
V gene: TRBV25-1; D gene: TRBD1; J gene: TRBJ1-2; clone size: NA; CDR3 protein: CASRTGDGGYTF; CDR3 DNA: TGTGCCAGCAGGACAGGGGACGGTGGCTACACCTTC
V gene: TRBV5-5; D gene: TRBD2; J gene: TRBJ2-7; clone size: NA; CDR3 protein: CASSFLAGGRSSYEQYF; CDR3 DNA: TGTGCCAGCAGCTTCCTAGCGGGAGGCAGGAGCTCCTACGAGCAGTACTTC
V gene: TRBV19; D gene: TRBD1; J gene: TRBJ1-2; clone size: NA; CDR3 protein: CASRTGADYGYTF; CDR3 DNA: TGTGCCAGTAGGACAGGGGCCGATTATGGCTACACCTTC
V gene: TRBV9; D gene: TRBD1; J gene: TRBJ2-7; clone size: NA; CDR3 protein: CASSPDRDYEQYF; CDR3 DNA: TGTGCCAGCAGCCCCGACAGGGACTACGAGCAGTACTTC
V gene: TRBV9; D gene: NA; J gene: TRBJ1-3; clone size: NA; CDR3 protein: CASSVTDRSGNTIYF; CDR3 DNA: TGTGCCAGCAGCGTTACAGACCGCTCTGGAAACACCATATATTTT
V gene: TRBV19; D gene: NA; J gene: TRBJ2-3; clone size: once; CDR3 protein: CASSIEGRSTDTQYF; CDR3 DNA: TGTGCCAGTAGTATAGAGGGCAGGAGCACAGATACGCAGTATTTT
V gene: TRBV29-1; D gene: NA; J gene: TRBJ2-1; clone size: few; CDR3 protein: CSASVRSLTYNEQFF; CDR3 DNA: TGCAGCGCAAGCGTGCGATCCTTAACCTACAATGAGCAGTTCTTC
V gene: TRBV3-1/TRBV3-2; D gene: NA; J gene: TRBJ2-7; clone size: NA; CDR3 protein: CASSRLSSSYEQYF; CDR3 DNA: TGTGCCAGCAGCCGACTCAGTAGCTCCTACGAGCAGTACTTC
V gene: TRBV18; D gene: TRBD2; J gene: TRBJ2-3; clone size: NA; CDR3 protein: CASSPSGGSFTDTQYF; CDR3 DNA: TGTGCCAGCTCACCAAGTGGCGGGAGCTTTACAGATACGCAGTATTTT
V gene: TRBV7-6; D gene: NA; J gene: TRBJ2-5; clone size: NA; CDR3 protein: CASTPVRETQYF; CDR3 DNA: TGTGCCAGCACCCCAGTCAGGGAGACCCAGTACTTC
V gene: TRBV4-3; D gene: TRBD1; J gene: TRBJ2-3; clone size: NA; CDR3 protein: CASSPQLQGPDTQYF; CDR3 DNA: TGCGCCAGCAGCCCGCAATTACAGGGGCCAGATACGCAGTATTTT
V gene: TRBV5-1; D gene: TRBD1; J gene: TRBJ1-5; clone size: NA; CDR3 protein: CASRPGQGDQPQHF; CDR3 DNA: TGCGCCAGCAGACCGGGACAGGGAGATCAGCCCCAGCATTTT
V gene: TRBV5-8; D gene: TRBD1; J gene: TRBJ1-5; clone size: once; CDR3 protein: CASSLLPGGRRRDQPQHF; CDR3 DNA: TGTGCCAGCAGCTTGCTTCCAGGGGGGAGGCGACGCGATCAGCCCCAGCATTTT
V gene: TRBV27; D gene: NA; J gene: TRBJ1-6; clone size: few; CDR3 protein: CASRRPQGNNSPLHF; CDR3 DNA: TGTGCCAGCAGACGGCCGCAGGGAAATAATTCACCCCTCCACTTT
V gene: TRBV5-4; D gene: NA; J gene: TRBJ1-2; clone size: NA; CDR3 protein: CASSNEGRGEVGYTF; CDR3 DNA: TGTGCCAGCAGCAATGAGGGCAGGGGCGAAGTAGGCTACACCTTC
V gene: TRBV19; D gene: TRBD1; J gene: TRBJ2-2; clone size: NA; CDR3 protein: CASSPGTGNTGELFF; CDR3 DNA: TGTGCCAGTAGCCCCGGGACAGGGAACACCGGGGAGCTGTTTTTT
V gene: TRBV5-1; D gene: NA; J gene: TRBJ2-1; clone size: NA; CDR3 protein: CASSGLKYNEQFF; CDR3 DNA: TGCGCCAGCTCAGGACTAAAATACAATGAGCAGTTCTTC